This T cell receptor beta chain was recovered during a study of control samples from healthy donors and cancer patients. A few counts support this clone. This CDR3 has 13 residues. V lost 7 bases and J 2 bases, leaving 9 bases between the germline ends. Germline loops: CDR1 LNHDA, CDR2 SQIVND (reference sequence). TCRdb keeps only in-frame clones here, not all; method: immunoSEQ multiplex PCR. The sample yields 50,000 to 65,000 clones, 85% to 95% seen once. This sequence joins TRBV19 and TRBJ1-5; perhaps TRBD1 as D (6 bases). The sequencing sample was made of PBMCs. This receptor was identified in a man aged 25-40 years with colorectal cancer. The CDR3 protein is CASNRVGNQPQHF. The CDR3 DNA is TGTGCCAGTAACAGGGTTGGCAATCAGCCCCAGCATTTT.